This T cell receptor beta chain derives from a study of blood T cell repertoires in COVID-19. Overall study context: Specimens from acute and convalescent COVID-19 originated in the United States, Italy and Spain.

This clone showed up just a few times. One Seattle source followed patients from active infection through their disease course. As originally analysed: Researchers report that nucleated cell counts were estimated from reference gene primer amplification. Method: immunoSEQ multiplex PCR; TCRdb's copy keeps in-frame clones and lacks some. The V and J calls and the clone size are those of that table, but D and trimming were determined from the DNA. Of around 440,000 clones listed, approximately 88% were seen once; the top ten hold approximately 12%. This sequence originates from a woman aged 50 to 60 with COVID-19, enrolled during active disease. What was sequenced was peripheral blood.

DNA of the CDR3: TGTGCCAGCAGTGAACAGGGTCACTACGAGCAGTACTTC. Its protein product is CASSEQGHYEQYF. This chain uses TRBV6-1 with TRBJ2-7; D perhaps matches TRBD1 (5 bases). From germline, CDR1 is MNHNS and CDR2 SASEGT. CDR3 size: 13 residues. V was cut by 2 bases and J by 3 bases, with 8 bases left in between.